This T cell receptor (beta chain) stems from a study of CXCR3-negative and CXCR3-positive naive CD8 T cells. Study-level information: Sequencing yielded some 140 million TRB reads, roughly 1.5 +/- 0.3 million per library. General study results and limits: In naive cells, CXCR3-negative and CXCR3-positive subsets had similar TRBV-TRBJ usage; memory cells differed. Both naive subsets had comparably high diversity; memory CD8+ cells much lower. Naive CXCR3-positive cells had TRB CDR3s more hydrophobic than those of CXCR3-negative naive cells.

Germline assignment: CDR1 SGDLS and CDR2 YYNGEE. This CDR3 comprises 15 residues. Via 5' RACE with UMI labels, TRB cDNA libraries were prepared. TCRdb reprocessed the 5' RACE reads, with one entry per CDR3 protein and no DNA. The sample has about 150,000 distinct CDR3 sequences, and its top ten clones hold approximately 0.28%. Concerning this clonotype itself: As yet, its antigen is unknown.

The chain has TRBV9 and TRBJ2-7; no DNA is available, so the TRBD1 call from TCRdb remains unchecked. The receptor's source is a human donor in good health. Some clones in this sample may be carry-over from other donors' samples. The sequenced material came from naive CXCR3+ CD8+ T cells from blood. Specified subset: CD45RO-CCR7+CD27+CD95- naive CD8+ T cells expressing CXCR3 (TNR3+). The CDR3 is CASSIGTGGSYEQYF.